These T cell receptor beta chains were read from a single sample in a study of neurological immune-mediated disorders. TCRdb reanalysed the 5' RACE reads using MiXCR and keeps one entry per CDR3 protein. The table lists fewer than 45,000 distinct CDR3 sequences, approximately 2.4% of them singletons, with 12% in the top ten. The specimen sequenced was PBMCs. The receptors shown here come from a man aged 25-45 years with multiple sclerosis. CDR3s include the opening cysteine and the closing phenylalanine or tryptophan. A D gene is named only where the DNA matches it firmly. Clone size is stated in some rows and not others, as once, few, many or a class when expanded.

clone size: many
V gene: TRBV20-1
D gene: TRBD2
J gene: TRBJ2-7
CDR3 protein: CSARKTGTSGYEQYF
CDR3 DNA: TGCAGTGCTAGAAAGACCGGGACTAGCGGATACGAGCAGTACTTC

clone size: many
V gene: TRBV20-1
D gene: NA
J gene: TRBJ2-3
CDR3 protein: CSATGSTDTQYF
CDR3 DNA: TGCAGTGCTACGGGCAGCACAGATACGCAGTATTTT

clone size: many
V gene: TRBV7-2
D gene: TRBD2
J gene: TRBJ2-5
CDR3 protein: CASSSNAGVLETQYF
CDR3 DNA: TGTGCCAGCAGCTCCAATGCGGGAGTCCTGGAGACCCAGTACTTC

clone size: many
V gene: TRBV7-3
D gene: NA
J gene: TRBJ2-5
CDR3 protein: CASSSGLGYQETQYF
CDR3 DNA: TGTGCCAGCAGCTCGGGCCTAGGGTACCAAGAGACCCAGTACTTC

clone size: many
V gene: TRBV6-6
D gene: NA
J gene: TRBJ1-2
CDR3 protein: CASGRESHGYTF
CDR3 DNA: TGTGCCAGCGGTCGGGAGTCCCATGGCTACACCTTC

clone size: many
V gene: TRBV28
D gene: NA
J gene: TRBJ1-6
CDR3 protein: CASSLSPGSPLHF
CDR3 DNA: TGTGCCAGCAGTTTATCGCCGGGTTCACCCCTCCACTTT

clone size: many
V gene: TRBV29-1
D gene: TRBD2
J gene: TRBJ2-7
CDR3 protein: CSVLIAGGRNEQYF
CDR3 DNA: TGCAGCGTCCTAATAGCGGGGGGGCGGAACGAGCAGTACTTC

clone size: many
V gene: TRBV7-2
D gene: NA
J gene: TRBJ2-7
CDR3 protein: CASSLLNEQYF
CDR3 DNA: TGTGCCAGCAGCTTATTGAACGAGCAGTACTTC

clone size: many
V gene: TRBV3-1
D gene: NA
J gene: TRBJ1-6
CDR3 protein: CASKKGRGYNSPLHF
CDR3 DNA: TGTGCCAGCAAAAAGGGCAGGGGCTATAATTCACCCCTCCACTTT

clone size: many
V gene: TRBV19
D gene: TRBD1
J gene: TRBJ2-6
CDR3 protein: CASQTGDGANVLTF
CDR3 DNA: TGTGCCAGTCAAACAGGGGATGGGGCCAACGTCCTGACTTTC

clone size: many
V gene: TRBV20-1
D gene: TRBD2
J gene: TRBJ2-3
CDR3 protein: CSAREPPSSREDPDTQYF
CDR3 DNA: TGCAGTGCTAGAGAGCCCCCGTCTTCGCGGGAGGACCCAGATACGCAGTATTTT

clone size: many
V gene: TRBV7-6
D gene: NA
J gene: TRBJ1-2
CDR3 protein: CASSLNGRGGYTF
CDR3 DNA: TGTGCCAGCAGCCTCAACGGCCGTGGTGGCTACACCTTC

clone size: many
V gene: TRBV6-5
D gene: TRBD1
J gene: TRBJ1-4
CDR3 protein: CASSYQGAKVEKLFF
CDR3 DNA: TGTGCCAGCAGTTATCAGGGGGCGAAGGTAGAAAAACTGTTTTTT

clone size: many
V gene: TRBV10-3
D gene: TRBD1
J gene: TRBJ1-6
CDR3 protein: CAIRGQERDSPLHF
CDR3 DNA: TGTGCCATCAGAGGACAGGAGAGGGATTCACCCCTCCACTTT

clone size: many
V gene: TRBV7-8
D gene: TRBD2
J gene: TRBJ2-2
CDR3 protein: CASSLARGGFTGELFF
CDR3 DNA: TGTGCCAGCAGCTTAGCTCGGGGGGGCTTCACCGGGGAGCTGTTTTTT

clone size: many
V gene: TRBV20-1
D gene: NA
J gene: TRBJ1-1
CDR3 protein: CSARPWGSMNTEAFF
CDR3 DNA: TGCAGTGCTAGACCCTGGGGCAGCATGAACACTGAAGCTTTCTTT

clone size: many
V gene: TRBV5-1
D gene: NA
J gene: TRBJ2-7
CDR3 protein: CASSSALSSYEQYF
CDR3 DNA: TGCGCCAGCAGCTCGGCCCTGAGCTCCTACGAGCAGTACTTC

clone size: NA
V gene: TRBV29-1
D gene: NA
J gene: TRBJ2-2
CDR3 protein: CSAHPRGNTGALFF
CDR3 DNA: TGCAGCGCCCATCCCCGGGGGAACACCGGGGCGCTGTTTTTT

clone size: many
V gene: TRBV28
D gene: NA
J gene: TRBJ2-7
CDR3 protein: CASRRLYEQYF
CDR3 DNA: TGTGCCAGCAGACGTCTTTACGAGCAGTACTTC

clone size: many
V gene: TRBV12-3/TRBV12-4
D gene: NA
J gene: TRBJ1-5
CDR3 protein: CASSLLAPQGWPQHF
CDR3 DNA: TGTGCCAGCAGTTTGTTGGCCCCCCAAGGTTGGCCCCAGCATTTT

clone size: many
V gene: TRBV12-3/TRBV12-4
D gene: NA
J gene: TRBJ2-7
CDR3 protein: CASRGTSDLLEQYF
CDR3 DNA: TGTGCCAGCAGAGGGACTTCTGACCTATTAGAGCAGTACTTC

clone size: many
V gene: TRBV5-1
D gene: NA
J gene: TRBJ1-1
CDR3 protein: CASSLVWAMNTEAFF
CDR3 DNA: TGCGCCAGCAGCTTGGTTTGGGCTATGAACACTGAAGCTTTCTTT

clone size: many
V gene: TRBV9
D gene: NA
J gene: TRBJ2-7
CDR3 protein: CASSEGGGPPYEQYF
CDR3 DNA: TGTGCCAGCAGCGAGGGGGGAGGGCCGCCCTACGAGCAGTACTTC

clone size: NA
V gene: TRBV6-5
D gene: TRBD1
J gene: TRBJ1-1
CDR3 protein: CASRAGQGGNTEAFF
CDR3 DNA: TGTGCCAGCAGAGCCGGACAGGGAGGGAACACTGAAGCTTTCTTT

clone size: many
V gene: TRBV20-1
D gene: NA
J gene: TRBJ2-7
CDR3 protein: CSARDPTRGGDSYEQYF
CDR3 DNA: TGCAGTGCTAGAGACCCCACCCGCGGGGGCGACTCCTACGAGCAGTACTTC

clone size: NA
V gene: TRBV9
D gene: TRBD1
J gene: TRBJ1-5
CDR3 protein: CASSVTGQNQHQHF
CDR3 DNA: TGTGCCAGCAGCGTAACGGGACAGAATCAGCACCAGCATTTT

clone size: many
V gene: TRBV20-1
D gene: TRBD2
J gene: TRBJ2-3
CDR3 protein: CSARARAGGPRFVDTQYF
CDR3 DNA: TGCAGTGCTAGAGCGAGGGCGGGGGGGCCCCGTTTCGTGGATACGCAGTATTTT

clone size: many
V gene: TRBV5-1
D gene: NA
J gene: TRBJ1-5
CDR3 protein: CASSLVGIQHF
CDR3 DNA: TGCGCCAGCAGCTTGGTGGGAATTCAGCATTTT

clone size: many
V gene: TRBV20-1
D gene: TRBD2
J gene: TRBJ2-5
CDR3 protein: CSARRGGLGETQYF
CDR3 DNA: TGCAGTGCCAGGCGGGGGGGCCTGGGAGAGACCCAGTACTTC

clone size: many
V gene: TRBV15
D gene: NA
J gene: TRBJ1-1
CDR3 protein: CATSSPGEGLNTEAFF
CDR3 DNA: TGTGCCACCAGCAGCCCTGGGGAGGGTTTGAACACTGAAGCTTTCTTT

clone size: many
V gene: TRBV20-1
D gene: TRBD1
J gene: TRBJ1-1
CDR3 protein: CRIDQGQTEAFF
CDR3 DNA: TGCAGGATAGACCAGGGACAGACTGAAGCTTTCTTT

clone size: many
V gene: TRBV6-2/TRBV6-3
D gene: NA
J gene: TRBJ2-3
CDR3 protein: CASSFAGKAKDTQYF
CDR3 DNA: TGTGCCAGCAGCTTTGCGGGTAAAGCGAAAGATACGCAGTATTTT

clone size: many
V gene: TRBV5-1
D gene: NA
J gene: TRBJ1-5
CDR3 protein: CASSLSANQPQHF
CDR3 DNA: TGCGCCAGCAGCTTGTCCGCCAATCAGCCCCAGCATTTT

clone size: many
V gene: TRBV4-1
D gene: NA
J gene: TRBJ1-6
CDR3 protein: CASSQEARGLYNSPLHF
CDR3 DNA: TGCGCCAGCAGCCAAGAAGCAAGGGGCCTCTATAATTCACCCCTCCACTTT

clone size: many
V gene: TRBV3-1
D gene: NA
J gene: TRBJ2-7
CDR3 protein: CASSHTGTGSDEQYF
CDR3 DNA: TGTGCCAGCAGCCATACCGGGACTGGTTCCGACGAGCAGTACTTC

clone size: many
V gene: TRBV6-5
D gene: NA
J gene: TRBJ1-2
CDR3 protein: CASTDSHYGYTF
CDR3 DNA: TGTGCCAGCACGGACAGCCATTATGGCTACACCTTC

clone size: many
V gene: TRBV5-1
D gene: NA
J gene: TRBJ1-4
CDR3 protein: CASSPGSANEKLFF
CDR3 DNA: TGCGCCAGCAGCCCAGGGTCGGCTAATGAAAAACTGTTTTTT

clone size: many
V gene: TRBV20-1
D gene: TRBD1
J gene: TRBJ2-7
CDR3 protein: CSAIDPGGNEQYF
CDR3 DNA: TGCAGTGCCATTGACCCAGGGGGCAACGAGCAGTACTTC

clone size: many
V gene: TRBV3-1
D gene: NA
J gene: TRBJ2-3
CDR3 protein: CASSQVLGGGDTQYF
CDR3 DNA: TGTGCCAGCAGCCAAGTCCTAGGGGGGGGCGATACGCAGTATTTT

clone size: many
V gene: TRBV5-1
D gene: TRBD1
J gene: TRBJ2-1
CDR3 protein: CASRARDRGYEQFF
CDR3 DNA: TGCGCCAGCAGAGCCCGGGACAGGGGCTATGAGCAGTTCTTC